Following are 30 T cell receptor beta chains from one sample sequenced in a study of T-cell reconstitution after alpha-beta-depleted transplantation in children. TCRbeta library preparation incorporated unique molecular identifiers. TCRdb re-derived calls from the PCR reads in MiXCR, one entry per CDR3 protein. The sample lists about 290,000 distinct CDR3 sequences; 10% were seen once. Sequencing was performed on PBMCs, taken before TCRalphabeta/CD19-depleted stem cell transplant. The source is a boy under three years old with acute myeloid leukemia, due to receive a stem cell transplant.

In this sample, this clonotype turned up many times. J is TRBJ2-5 and V is TRBV7-2; TRBD1 is a possible D gene (6 bases). V lost 3 bases, J lost 4 bases, and 6 bases lay in between. This CDR3 has 12 amino acids. Germline V gene data show CDR1 as SGHTA and CDR2 as FQGNSA. CDR3 coding DNA: TGTGCCAGCAGCTTCAGGGGAGAGACCCAGTACTTC. Encoded protein: CASSFRGETQYF.

This clonotype appeared many times. The chain employs TRBV15 and TRBJ1-5; D gene uncertain. The V and J ends lost 0 bases and 3 bases respectively, with 12 bases between them. Per the germline V gene, CDR1 is LNHNV and CDR2 is YYDKDF (reference sequence). There are 16 residues in the CDR3. CDR3 nucleotides: TGTGCCACCAGCAGAGACAAAGGGTACATCAATCAGCCCCAGCATTTT. This encodes CATSRDKGYINQPQHF.

The sample holds many counts of this clonotype. This chain joins TRBV3-1 and TRBJ1-4, with D uncertain. Germline V gives CDR1 LGHDT, CDR2 YNNKEL (reference sequence). The CDR3 spans 12 residues. V lost 4 bases and J 5 bases, leaving 5 bases between the germline ends. The CDR3 bases are TGTGCCAGCAGCCGCCTCAATGAAAAACTGTTTTTT. Its protein is CASSRLNEKLFF.

This clonotype was seen at least ten times. The rearrangement joins TRBV10-3 to TRBJ2-5; D gene unclear. Trimming removed 5 bases at V and 5 bases at J, with 12 bases between. This CDR3 is 13 amino acids long. Germline V gene data show CDR1 as ENHRY and CDR2 as SYGVKD. CDR3 in amino acids: CAISWALWETQYF. Here the CDR3 DNA reads TGTGCCATCAGTTGGGCCCTCTGGGAGACCCAGTACTTC.

In its sample, this clonotype was seen a few times. This chain uses TRBV24-1 with TRBJ1-5; D gene ambiguous. The V and J ends lost 4 bases and 3 bases respectively, with 9 bases between them. The V gene's germline CDR1 is KGHDR and CDR2 SFDVKD. The CDR3 has 14 amino acids. The CDR3 bases are TGTGCCACCAGTGAAGTGGGGTCCAATCAGCCCCAGCATTTT. It encodes CATSEVGSNQPQHF.

This clonotype was picked up many times. The V call is TRBV20-1, the J call TRBJ2-3, with 9 bases matching TRBD1. The junction had 5 bases not matched to a gene; V was cut back by 6 bases and J by 1 base. The germline V gene has CDR1 DFQATT and CDR2 SNEGSKA (reference sequence). The CDR3 extends over 14 amino acids. The chain's CDR3 is CSAVRTGGTDTQYF. The CDR3 DNA follows: TGCAGTGCCGTACGGACAGGGGGCACAGATACGCAGTATTTT.

In its sample, this clonotype was seen many times. The V and J genes are TRBV7-3 and TRBJ2-1; D may be TRBD2 (6 bases). Trimming took off 5 bases at V and 1 base at J, with 12 bases between the two ends. The CDR3 spans 15 residues. From germline, CDR1 is SGHTA and CDR2 FQGTGA. DNA of the CDR3: TGTGCCAGCAGCCTTTCGGGGGAGTCCTACAATGAGCAGTTCTTC. Its protein product is CASSLSGESYNEQFF.

This clonotype was counted many times. The chain has TRBV24-1 and TRBJ1-2; D might be TRBD1 (6 bases). The CDR3 contains 15 residues. V dropped 1 base and J dropped 10 bases, with 18 bases sitting between them. CDR1 is KGHDR, CDR2 SFDVKD, per germline. The CDR3 loop reads CATSDFVRGQPDYTF. CDR3 coding DNA: TGTGCCACCAGTGATTTCGTCCGCGGACAGCCCGACTACACCTTC.

This clonotype was recorded at least ten times. The V and J genes are TRBV6-1 and TRBJ1-3; D is ambiguous. The CDR3 is 16 amino acids. Trimming pared 1 base from V and 0 bases from J, leaving 10 bases between. Per germline, CDR1 MNHNS and CDR2 SASEGT. This chain's CDR3 is CASSEGISSSGNTIYF. CDR3 sequence (DNA): TGTGCCAGCAGTGAAGGCATCAGTTCCTCTGGAAACACCATATATTTT.

The chain uses TRBV7-2 and TRBJ2-5, with 9 bases identical to TRBD2. The CDR3 runs to 15 residues. Germline CDR1 is SGHTA and CDR2 is FQGNSA. V was pared by 10 bases and J by 4 bases, with 13 bases of the junction left unmatched. The CDR3 is CATSLAGGVGETQYF. CDR3 bases: TGTGCCACAAGTCTGGCGGGAGGGGTCGGAGAGACCCAGTACTTC.

The J gene is TRBJ1-2, the V gene TRBV25-1, with D hard to call. Germline V lookup: CDR1 MGHDK, CDR2 SYGVNS. V was pared by 2 bases and J by 8 bases, with 12 bases between. The CDR3 runs 13 residues. The CDR3 bases are TGTGCCAGCAGTGAAGTAGCGGGTTTGGGCTACACCTTC. The encoded protein is CASSEVAGLGYTF.

The table lists this clonotype with many counts. The rearrangement links TRBV14 to TRBJ2-7; D ambiguous. Trimming removed 1 base at V and 0 bases at J, with 10 bases between. CDR1 SGHDN and CDR2 FVKESK come from the germline V gene. This CDR3 is 15 amino acids long. The CDR3 DNA reads TGTGCCAGCAGCCAAGGTCGTCTGGGCTCCTACGAGCAGTACTTC. This sequence encodes CASSQGRLGSYEQYF.

This clonotype was found many times. The CDR3 region is CSVEWGAPTEAFF. In nucleotides, the CDR3 is TGCAGCGTTGAGTGGGGGGCGCCCACTGAAGCTTTCTTT. The chain combines TRBV29-1 with TRBJ1-1; D may be TRBD1 (6 bases). The CDR3 is 13 residues long. Germline CDR1 is SQVTM and CDR2 is ANQGSEA. V was pared by 3 bases and J by 4 bases, with 12 bases between. Full variable domain (missing parts from reference TRBV29-1 and TRBJ1-1): SAVISQKPSRDICQRGTSLTIQCQVDSQVTMMFWYRQQPGQSLTLIATANQGSEATYESGFVIDKFPISRPNLTFSTLTVSNMSPEDSSIYLCSVEWGAPTEAFFGQGTRLTVV.

This clonotype occurred many times. The chain links TRBV20-1 to TRBJ2-7, with D unresolved. The CDR3 consists of 11 residues. The germline CDR1 and CDR2 sequences are DFQATT and SNEGSKA (reference sequence). V was clipped by 5 bases and J by 6 bases, with 11 bases between them. CDR3 sequence reads: CSAQPTSEQYF. CDR3 coding DNA: TGCAGTGCTCAACCGACCAGCGAGCAGTACTTC.

A word on this clonotype: A much larger clone sits a single nucleotide away, making a read error possible. V and J are TRBV7-9 and TRBJ2-1; TRBD1 matches at 10 bases. The length of the CDR3 is 15 residues. Germline V gives CDR1 SEHNR, CDR2 FQNEAQ (reference sequence). CDR3 sequence reads: CASSLRQGANNERFF. In DNA form, the CDR3 reads TGTGCCAGCAGCCTCAGACAGGGGGCAAACAATGAGCGGTTCTTC.

In this sample, this clonotype turned up a few times. The V call is TRBV29-1, the J call TRBJ2-5; 12 bases are shared with TRBD2. The V segment lost 0 bases and the J segment 5 bases; nucleotides outside the gene matches: 7. The germline gives CDR1 SQVTM, CDR2 ANQGSEA. The length of the CDR3 is 16 residues. The CDR3 loop is CSVEEGGLAGRETQYF. CDR3 coding DNA: TGCAGCGTTGAAGAGGGGGGACTAGCGGGTAGGGAGACCCAGTACTTC.

The chain carries TRBV5-1 and TRBJ2-5; 13 positions match TRBD2. Germline values: CDR1 SGHRS, CDR2 YFSETQ. J gave up 1 base and V 4 bases, and 4 bases lay outside the gene matches. This CDR3 spans 16 amino acids. The chain's CDR3 is CASSHTSGGAQETQYF. The CDR3 DNA reads TGCGCCAGCAGCCACACTAGCGGGGGGGCCCAAGAGACCCAGTACTTC.

The chain recombines TRBV6-1 with TRBJ1-4; D unclear. Trimming cost V 6 bases and J 8 bases, with 16 bases left between them. This CDR3 is built from 14 residues. Germline V gene lookup returns CDR1 MNHNS and CDR2 SASEGT. The chain's CDR3 is CASSPDTWGEKLFF. In DNA form, the CDR3 reads TGTGCCAGCAGCCCCGACACCTGGGGAGAAAAACTGTTTTTT.

This clonotype has ten or more counts. The rearrangement uses TRBV29-1 and TRBJ2-1; 9 bases match TRBD2. Trimming removed 0 bases from V and 7 bases from J; junction bases left unmatched: 7. The V gene's germline CDR1 is SQVTM and CDR2 ANQGSEA. There are 15 residues in the CDR3. CDR3 amino acids: CSVEDRTSAKNEQFF. In DNA form, the CDR3 reads TGCAGCGTTGAAGATCGGACTAGCGCTAAAAATGAGCAGTTCTTC.

This clonotype has a count of ten or more. V usage is TRBV5-4 and J usage is TRBJ2-7; TRBD1 matches 8 bases. The CDR3 contains 14 residues. Germline lookup yields CDR1 SGHNT and CDR2 YYREEE (reference sequence). V gave up 4 bases and J gave up 6 bases; unmatched junction bases: 9. This CDR3 is CASSLDRGLGEQYF. The CDR3 nucleotides read TGTGCCAGCAGCCTAGACAGGGGTTTAGGCGAGCAGTACTTC.

CDR3 sequence: CASSPSHGQKPYEQYF. As DNA, the CDR3 is TGTGCCAGCAGCCCTAGCCACGGACAAAAACCCTACGAGCAGTACTTC. The chain is built from TRBV7-9 and TRBJ2-7; perhaps D is TRBD1 or TRBD2 (5 bases each). V was trimmed by 5 bases and J by 2 bases, leaving 19 bases between them. The CDR3 is 16 residues long. Per the germline V gene, CDR1 is SEHNR and CDR2 is FQNEAQ (reference sequence).

This clonotype was detected ten times or more. The V gene is TRBV9, the J gene TRBJ2-5; 7 bases fit TRBD2. Trimming removed 3 bases from V and 1 base from J; junction bases left unmatched: 3. CDR1 SGDLS and CDR2 YYNGEE come from the germline V gene. This CDR3 region has 14 residues. The CDR3 sequence: CASSGRGTQETQYF. CDR3 sequence (DNA): TGTGCCAGCAGCGGGCGGGGGACCCAAGAGACCCAGTACTTC.

This clonotype has ten or more counts. The V and J genes are TRBV12-3 or TRBV12-4 and TRBJ2-7; TRBD1 agrees at 10 bases. The CDR3 totals 14 residues. V gave up 3 bases and J gave up 9 bases; unmatched junction bases: 8. The CDR3 loop reads CASSLTGGGLRQYF. CDR3 DNA: TGTGCCAGCAGTTTGACAGGGGGCGGACTAAGGCAGTACTTC.

This clonotype was counted ten times or more. The rearrangement joins TRBV9 to TRBJ2-1; 10 bases map to TRBD2. CDR1 is SGDLS and CDR2 is YYNGEE in the germline V gene. This CDR3 has 16 amino acids. After removal of 2 bases from V and 1 base from J, the junction contained 3 bases not matched to a gene. CDR3 loop: CASSVGTSVSYNEQFF. The CDR3 bases are TGTGCCAGCAGCGTCGGGACTAGCGTTTCCTACAATGAGCAGTTCTTC. Full variable domain (rest looked up from reference TRBV9 and TRBJ2-1): DSGVTQTPKHLITATGQRVTLRCSPRSGDLSVYWYQQSLDQGLQFLIQYYNGEERAKGNILERFSAQQFPDLHSELNLSSLELGDSALYFCASSVGTSVSYNEQFFGPGTRLTVL.

The rearrangement uses TRBV9 and TRBJ2-2, with 7 bases identical to TRBD1. V trimming: 4 bases; J trimming: 3 bases; junction bases outside the gene matches: 15. The CDR3 is 18 amino acids. Germline V CDR1 and CDR2: SGDLS, YYNGEE. CDR3 in amino acids: CASSQNLQQGSDTGELFF. The CDR3 DNA reads as TGTGCCAGCAGCCAGAACCTCCAACAGGGGAGCGACACCGGGGAGCTGTTTTTT.

This clonotype was counted many times. A much larger clone is a single base away; this may be a read error. The CDR3, as DNA: TGTGCCAGCAGCTTAGTCAGGGGCCAAGAGACCCAGTACTTC. Encoded protein: CASSLVRGQETQYF. V and J are TRBV11-2 and TRBJ2-5; TRBD1 might be the D (6 bases). Germline V gene lookup returns CDR1 SGHAT and CDR2 FQNNGV. The V end lost 1 base, the J end lost 1 base, and 7 bases lay between the germline ends. The CDR3 loop spans 14 amino acids. The entire variable domain, with the rest obtained from reference TRBV11-2 and TRBJ2-5, is as follows: EAGVAQSPRYKIIEKRQSVAFWCNPISGHATLYWYQQILGQGPKLLIQFQNNGVVDDSQLPKDRFSAERLKGVDSTLKIQPAKLEDSAVYLCASSLVRGQETQYFGPGTRLLVL.

There are many counts of this clonotype. V gene TRBV18 combines with J gene TRBJ2-7; 8 positions agree with TRBD1. The CDR3 loop spans 13 amino acids. V dropped 4 bases and J dropped 6; count of bases not matched to a gene: 5. Per the germline V gene, CDR1 is KGHSH and CDR2 is LQKENI. CDR3 DNA sequence: TGTGCCAGCTCACTACAGGGGGGTTCCGAGCAGTACTTC. This encodes CASSLQGGSEQYF.

This clonotype was recorded many times. This sequence joins TRBV3-1 and TRBJ2-7; 13 nucleotides line up with TRBD2. V lost 4 bases to trimming and J lost 6 bases; unmatched junction nucleotides: 12. The CDR3 has 17 amino acids. The germline V gene has CDR1 LGHDT and CDR2 YNNKEL (reference sequence). CDR3 loop: CASSPGLAGAMTSEQYF. CDR3 nucleotide sequence: TGTGCCAGCAGCCCCGGACTAGCGGGAGCGATGACAAGCGAGCAGTACTTC.

The chain combines TRBV18 with TRBJ1-5, with TRBD1 identical over 7 bases. The V and J ends lost 4 bases and 3 bases, in that order; junction bases with no gene match: 6. This CDR3 contains 15 residues. Per germline, CDR1 KGHSH and CDR2 LQKENI. The CDR3 here is CASSRQGQPNQPQHF. CDR3 nucleotides: TGTGCCAGCTCACGCCAGGGACAGCCCAATCAGCCCCAGCATTTT. The whole variable domain, remainder taken from reference TRBV18 and TRBJ1-5, is NAGVMQNPRHLVRRRGQEARLRCSPMKGHSHVYWYRQLPEEGLKFMVYLQKENIIDESGMPKERFSAEFPKEGPSILRIQQVVRGDSAAYFCASSRQGQPNQPQHFGDGTRLSIL.

This clonotype was found many times. This chain links TRBV7-8 with TRBJ2-7, with TRBD2 matching over 7 bases. Trimming removed 8 bases from V and 4 bases from J; junction bases left unmatched: 17. This CDR3 region has 16 residues. CDR1 is SGHVS, CDR2 FQNEAQ, per germline. The CDR3 DNA is TGTGCCAGCTGCCCAGAGGGCAGGGAGGGTATGTACGAGCAGTACTTC. It codes for CASCPEGREGMYEQYF.